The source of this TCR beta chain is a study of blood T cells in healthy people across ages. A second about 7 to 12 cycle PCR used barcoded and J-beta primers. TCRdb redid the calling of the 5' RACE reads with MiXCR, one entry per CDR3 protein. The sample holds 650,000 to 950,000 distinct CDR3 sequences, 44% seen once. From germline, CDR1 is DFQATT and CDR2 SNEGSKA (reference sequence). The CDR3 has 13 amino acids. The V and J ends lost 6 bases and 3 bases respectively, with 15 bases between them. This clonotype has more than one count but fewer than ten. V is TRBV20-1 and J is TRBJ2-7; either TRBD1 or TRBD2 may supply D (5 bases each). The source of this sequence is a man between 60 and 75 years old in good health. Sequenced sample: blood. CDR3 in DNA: TGCAGTGCCAGCCGGGACGTCGACTACGAGCAGTACTTC. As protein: CSASRDVDYEQYF.